The rows below give T cell receptor beta chains drawn from one sample of a study of blood T cell repertoires in COVID-19. Measured with immunoSEQ multiplex PCR; TCRdb has only the in-frame clones, and not every one. The repertoire holds 250,000 to 350,000 clones, with around 90% as singletons. The sequenced sample consisted of PBMCs or T cells enriched from blood (not recorded which). Every receptor here comes from a man aged 55 to 69 who had recovered from COVID-19. Each CDR3 is given with its conserved first and last residue. The order of the fields is clone size, D gene, V gene, J gene, CDR3 DNA, CDR3 protein. The D gene is left open where the match is weak. Expanded clones are given a class, and other clones once, few, many or no size at all.

NA	NA	TRBV5-1	TRBJ2-5	TGCGCCAGCACCGATGCCCGGCAGGGTATGAAGACCCAGTACTTC	CASTDARQGMKTQYF
once	NA	TRBV30	TRBJ2-2	TGTGCCTGGAGTCCCTCCGCTACGAACACCGGGGAGCTGTTTTTT	CAWSPSATNTGELFF
NA	TRBD2	TRBV6-5	TRBJ2-1	TGTGCCAGCAGTTACTCAACTAGCGGCCGGGGGCAGTTCTTC	CASSYSTSGRGQFF
few	TRBD1	TRBV30	TRBJ2-7	TGTGCCTGGAGACCCAACCACCTCGGACAGGGTGCCTACGAGCAGTACTTC	CAWRPNHLGQGAYEQYF
once	NA	TRBV21-1	TRBJ1-1	TGTGCCAGCAGCAAACAAGCAGGGAAGGCCACTGAAGCTTTCTTT	CASSKQAGKATEAFF
NA	NA	TRBV10-3	TRBJ1-3	TGTGCCATCAGCGCGACAGGCTCTGGAAACACCATATATTTT	CAISATGSGNTIYF
NA	TRBD1	TRBV27	TRBJ1-5	TGTGCCAGCAGTCGACAGGGGCGGAATCAGCCCCAGCATTTT	CASSRQGRNQPQHF
NA	TRBD2	TRBV9	TRBJ2-1	TGTGCCAGCAGCGTTTGGACTAGGAATGGATACAATGAGCAGTTCTTC	CASSVWTRNGYNEQFF
NA	NA	TRBV7-9	TRBJ2-2	TGTGCCAGCAGCTTGACATCGAACACCGGGGAGCTGTTTTTT	CASSLTSNTGELFF
once	TRBD1	TRBV25-1	TRBJ2-2	TGTGCCAGCAGTGACTGGACAGGGGGCAAGGGGGAGCTGTTTTTT	CASSDWTGGKGELFF
NA	NA	TRBV28	TRBJ2-1	TGTGCCAGCCGAAAAACGGGGAGAAATGAGCAGTTCTTC	CASRKTGRNEQFF
NA	NA	TRBV12-3/TRBV12-4	TRBJ2-2	TGTGCCAGCAGTGCCTGGCTGGCCGGGGAGCTGTTTTTT	CASSAWLAGELFF
NA	TRBD1	TRBV30	TRBJ1-1	TGTGCCTGGAACAGGGACAGGGTCGGTGGCACTGAAGCTTTCTTT	CAWNRDRVGGTEAFF
NA	TRBD1	TRBV19	TRBJ2-7	TGTGCCAGTAGTTCTCGGACAGGGTTCTACGAGCAGTACTTC	CASSSRTGFYEQYF
NA	TRBD2	TRBV5-1	TRBJ2-5	TGCGCCAGCAGCATTGGGACTAGCGGGGGGGCGTACCAAGAGACCCAGTACTTC	CASSIGTSGGAYQETQYF
once	TRBD1	TRBV2	TRBJ1-5	TGTGCCAGCAGTGGGGACAGGGGTGGCAATCAGCCCCAGCATTTT	CASSGDRGGNQPQHF
NA	TRBD1	TRBV4-1	TRBJ1-4	TGCGCCAGCAGCCAAGATGGCGTGACAGGGTTTAATGAAAAACTGTTTTTT	CASSQDGVTGFNEKLFF
NA	NA	TRBV5-1	TRBJ1-1	TGCGCCAGCAGCTTGGTAGCGGGGTACACTGAAGCTTTCTTT	CASSLVAGYTEAFF
NA	NA	TRBV6-5	TRBJ1-6	TGTGCCAGCGGGAGACTGGGGAGTCGGAATTCACCCCTCCACTTT	CASGRLGSRNSPLHF
NA	TRBD1	TRBV6-5	TRBJ1-4	TGTGCCAGCAAGCGATGGACAGGCGTAAATGAAAAACTGTTTTTT	CASKRWTGVNEKLFF
NA	TRBD2	TRBV7-6	TRBJ2-1	TGTGCCAGCAGCTTTGGACTAGCGGGAGTCGGTGAGCAGTTCTTC	CASSFGLAGVGEQFF
NA	TRBD1	TRBV5-1	TRBJ2-1	TGCGCCAGCAGCCGACAGGGGCAATACAATGAGCAGTTCTTC	CASSRQGQYNEQFF
NA	TRBD1	TRBV19	TRBJ1-3	TGTGCCAGTACCTCTCACGGGACAGTTTTATATTTT	CASTSHGTVLYF
NA	TRBD1	TRBV7-8	TRBJ1-5	TGTGCCAGCAGCTTAGCGGGACAGGGGTATCAGCCCCAGCATTTT	CASSLAGQGYQPQHF
NA	NA	TRBV12-3/TRBV12-4	TRBJ1-2	TGTGCCAGCAGTTTTCAGGGCGGCTACACCTTC	CASSFQGGYTF
NA	TRBD1	TRBV7-9	TRBJ2-1	TGTGCCAGCAGCTTAGACCAGGGGGCGATTTACAATGAGCAGTTCTTC	CASSLDQGAIYNEQFF
NA	TRBD1	TRBV27	TRBJ2-7	TGTGCCAGCAGGACTACCACAGGGGGTAGCCCCTACGAGCAGTACTTC	CASRTTTGGSPYEQYF
NA	TRBD1	TRBV5-6	TRBJ1-5	TGTGCCAGCAGCTCGAACGGACAGGGCTACAATCAGCCCCAGCATTTT	CASSSNGQGYNQPQHF
NA	TRBD1	TRBV7-8	TRBJ1-6	TGTGCCAGCAGACTAGAGGGGACAGGGTTGGACTTT	CASRLEGTGLDF
once	NA	TRBV7-9	TRBJ1-1	TGTGCCAGCAGCTTAGGCGCGGCGAACACTGAAGCTTTCTTT	CASSLGAANTEAFF
NA	NA	TRBV5-1	TRBJ1-5	TGCGCCAGCAGCTTGGACGCGGTCGGCCTCAATCAGCCCCAGCATTTT	CASSLDAVGLNQPQHF
NA	NA	TRBV4-2	TRBJ2-2	TGTGCCAGCAGCCCTAGGGAGACCGGGGAGCTGTTTTTT	CASSPRETGELFF
NA	NA	TRBV28	TRBJ1-2	TGTGCCCCCGGGGTGGGGGGGGCCGCCTCTAACTATGGCTACACCTTC	CAPGVGGAASNYGYTF
NA	TRBD1	TRBV3-1/TRBV3-2	TRBJ2-1	TGTGCCAGCAGCCAAGGGACAGGGGTTGAGCAGTTCTTC	CASSQGTGVEQFF
NA	TRBD2	TRBV5-1	TRBJ2-1	TGCGCCAGCGCGGGGCTAGCGGGAGATCCTAATCCCAATGAGCAGTTCTTC	CASAGLAGDPNPNEQFF
NA	TRBD1	TRBV10-2	TRBJ2-7	TGCGCCAGCAGTGAGCGAACAGGGGGCTCCTACGAGCAGTACTTC	CASSERTGGSYEQYF
NA	NA	TRBV4-1	TRBJ2-5	TGCGCCAGCAGCCAATCATTAGGACTGAGCCAAGAGACCCAGTACTTC	CASSQSLGLSQETQYF
NA	NA	TRBV7-9	TRBJ1-1	TGTGCCAGCAGCTTAAGTGCGGCTGAAGCTTTCTTT	CASSLSAAEAFF
NA	NA	TRBV5-1	TRBJ1-2	TGCGCCAGCAGCTCGTCACAGGGAGCCTATGGCTACACCTTC	CASSSSQGAYGYTF
NA	TRBD1	TRBV6-5	TRBJ1-2	TGTGCCAGCAGGGAGGACAGGCCCGTTGTAGGCTACACCTTC	CASREDRPVVGYTF
NA	NA	TRBV6-6	TRBJ1-2	TGTGCCAGCAGTCCCCCCGACAGTTATGGCTACACCTTC	CASSPPDSYGYTF
NA	TRBD1	TRBV4-2	TRBJ1-5	TGTGCCAGCAGCCAAGAATTTGGGACAGGGGATCAGCCCCAGCATTTT	CASSQEFGTGDQPQHF